This TCR beta chain appears in the sequencing data of a study of shared clonotypes between healthy human individuals (dated by TCRdb to about 2020). For context, the study as a whole: A couple of women and a few men aged 18 to 49 years were included in the cohort. For each donor, three plates each were used for CD4 naive and CD4 memory, two plates were used for CD8 naive, and one plate was used for CD8 memory. To estimate repertoire size and how much clonotype sharing occurs between individuals, the study deeply sequenced the blood TCR repertoires of roughly 5 healthy adults. To increase sequencing depth and limit assay-specific biases, different laboratories used diverse techniques to prepare libraries and sequence TCR repertoires. Each donor's leukapheresis produced roughly between roughly 0.94 and 9.5 billion PBMCs. Here is what the overall study found, with its caveats: Because the study included a small number of donors, the genetic and exposure-history diversity represented was limited. Estimated clonotype richness was generally larger for naive than for memory subsets. Only blood was sampled, and tissue TCR repertoires likely differ from those in blood. Pairwise subsampling indicated that sequencing depth was expected to affect the degree of clonotype sharing among donors. Higher generation probabilities were observed for clonotypes shared by all four sorted-subset donors than for non-shared clonotypes. About 5% of naive CD4, approximately 3.7% of naive CD8, around 2.3% of memory CD4, and about 0.4% of memory CD8 clonotypes were shared across several donors. Incomplete sequencing was indicated by rarefaction of sorted-subset datasets, despite the large sequencing depth.

Reading from cysteine to phenylalanine, the CDR3 counts 15 amino acids. The entry retains the CDR3 DNA only, 45 bases that are in frame from base 1. V sheds 2 bases and J sheds 0 bases, leaving 8 bases between their ends. In the germline V gene (reference sequence), CDR1 corresponds to MNHEY and CDR2 to SMNVEV. Donors were healthy HIV-negative adults with no recently reported acute infections or vaccinations. Only Caucasian adults living in Nashville, Tennessee, USA were represented among the donors. CD4+ T cells were enriched by magnetic negative selection, after which naive cells were positively selected on CD45RA and the negative fraction was taken as the memory subset. Blood was obtained by leukapheresis, after which PBMCs were separated by Ficoll-Histopaque density gradient centrifugation and cryopreserved in liquid nitrogen vapor phase. Analytical flow cytometry was used to check the purity and quantity of every magnetically sorted T cell population. Each sorted fraction had its genomic DNA isolated and then quantified by UV absorbance on a Nanodrop 2000c.

Using the deep immunoSEQ assay, multiplex PCR amplified TCR CDR3 regions from genomic DNA. Extracted genomic DNA from each cell subset was distributed evenly across all wells of several immunoSEQ 96-well plates, and each plate was treated as a replicate. For sorted subsets, approximately 210 ng of genomic DNA, equivalent to some 30,000 T cell genomes, went into each replicate PCR. Purified libraries were quantified with a Qubit 3.0 fluorometer, sized on a Bioanalyzer 2100, and re-quantified with the KAPA Library Quantification kit. Every immunoSEQ 96-well plate was sequenced on a dedicated single-read 150-cycle Illumina NextSeq 550 flow cell. Processing in the source paper ran as follows. Because the immunoSEQ output held only junctional sequences and lacked quality scores, the filtering could not match the filtering applied to full-length reads. To assign V/J genes and CDR3, sequences were annotated using PyIR, a Python wrapper for IgBLAST v1.9, with IMGT germline references. Reads were filtered out if the reads had weak V/J assignments (E-value above 1e-6), no CDR3, stop codons, out-of-frame junctions, or ambiguous translated residues. A V3J clonotype was defined by an identical inferred V gene, J gene, and CDR3 amino acid sequence. To compute the percentage overlap between repertoires, the number of shared unique clonotypes was divided by the size of the smaller repertoire. Richness of each repertoire was evaluated using RTK rarefaction, the Chao1 estimator, and Recon v2.1 estimates of unobserved clonotypes. OLGA was used to compute generation probabilities for all TCRbeta clonotypes that the gDNA method yielded from a few donors. In TCRdb, the immuneACCESS table is reduced to in-frame sequences with V and J assigned. These tables do not hold every clone; where another copy was compared, an unresolved V gene accounts for under half, and the others remain unexplained. V, J and clone size are taken as reported in that table, and D and trimming were inferred from the DNA itself. The sample includes over 1.4 million clones, with over 95% observed a single time. Together, the top ten hold roughly 1.2% of the sample.

In regard to this clone: It has no known antigen specificity. It has no much larger one-base neighbor in the sample; base qualities were not kept.

The source of this sequence is a man aged 25 to 45 in good health. The sequencing input was naive CD4+ T cells sorted from blood. Reading the label with the study, this specimen's cell subset or site is: CD45RA+ positively selected. The chain couples TRBV27 to TRBJ1-5; the D gene assignment is ambiguous. The sequenced DNA is TGTGCCAGCAGTTTAAGGTTCGCTAGCAATCAGCCCCAGCATTTT. This translates into CASSLRFASNQPQHF.